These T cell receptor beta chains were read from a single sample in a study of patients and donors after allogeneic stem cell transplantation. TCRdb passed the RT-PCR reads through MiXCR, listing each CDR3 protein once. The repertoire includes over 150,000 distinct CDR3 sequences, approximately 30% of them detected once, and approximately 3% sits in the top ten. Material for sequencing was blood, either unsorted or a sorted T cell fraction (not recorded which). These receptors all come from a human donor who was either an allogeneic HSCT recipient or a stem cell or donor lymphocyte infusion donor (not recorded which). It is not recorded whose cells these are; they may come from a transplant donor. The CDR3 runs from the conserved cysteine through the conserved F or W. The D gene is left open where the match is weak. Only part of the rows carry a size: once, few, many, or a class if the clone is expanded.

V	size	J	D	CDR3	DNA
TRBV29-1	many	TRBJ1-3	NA	CSTRTGSGNTIYF	TGCAGCACCCGAACAGGGTCCGGAAACACCATATATTTT
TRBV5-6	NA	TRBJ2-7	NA	CASSLRRLGYEQYF	TGTGCCAGCAGCTTGCGGAGACTGGGCTACGAGCAGTACTTC
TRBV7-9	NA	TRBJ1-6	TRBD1	CASSSGTGKSPLHF	TGTGCCAGCAGCTCCGGGACAGGGAAATCACCCCTCCACTTT
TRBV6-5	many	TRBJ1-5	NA	CASSYADGQPQHF	TGTGCCAGCAGTTACGCCGACGGACAGCCCCAGCATTTT
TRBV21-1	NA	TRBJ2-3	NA	CASSKGRGLAGNRSSTDTQYF	TGTGCCAGCAGCAAAGGCCGGGGACTAGCGGGAAATCGAAGTAGCACAGATACGCAGTATTTT
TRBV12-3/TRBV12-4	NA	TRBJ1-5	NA	CASSLRGKRPQHF	TGTGCCAGCAGTTTAAGGGGGAAGAGGCCCCAGCATTTT
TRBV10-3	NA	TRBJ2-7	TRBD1	CAISTTGALYEQYF	TGTGCCATCAGTACTACAGGGGCACTCTACGAGCAGTACTTC
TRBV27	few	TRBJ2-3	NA	CASSLSRSTDTQYF	TGTGCCAGCAGTTTATCGCGGAGCACAGATACGCAGTATTTT
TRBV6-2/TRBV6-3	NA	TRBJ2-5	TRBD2	CASSYSISLAATQETQYF	TGTGCCAGCAGTTACTCTATCAGCCTAGCGGCGACCCAAGAGACCCAGTACTTC
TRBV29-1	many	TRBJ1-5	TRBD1	CSARGSNDQPQHF	TGCAGCGCCAGGGGGTCTAACGATCAGCCCCAGCATTTT
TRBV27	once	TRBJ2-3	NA	CASSLLGGIDTQYF	TGTGCCAGCAGTTTATTGGGGGGAATAGATACGCAGTATTTT
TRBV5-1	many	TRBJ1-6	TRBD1	CASSSGTGGSPLHF	TGCGCCAGCAGCTCCGGGACAGGAGGTTCACCCCTCCACTTT
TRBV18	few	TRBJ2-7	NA	CASSPSWGYEQYF	TGTGCCAGCTCACCATCTTGGGGCTACGAGCAGTACTTC
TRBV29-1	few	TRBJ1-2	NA	CSVEASSDIGYTF	TGCAGCGTTGAAGCGTCCAGTGACATTGGCTACACCTTC
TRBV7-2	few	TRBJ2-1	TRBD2	CASSFGTSLYNEQFF	TGTGCCAGCAGCTTCGGGACTAGCCTTTACAATGAGCAGTTCTTC
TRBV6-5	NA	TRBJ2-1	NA	CASSYTLRDDNEQFF	TGTGCCAGCAGTTACACACTACGGGACGACAATGAGCAGTTCTTC
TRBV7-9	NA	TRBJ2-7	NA	CASSLDIGASSYEQYF	TGTGCCAGCAGCTTAGACATTGGAGCTTCCTCCTACGAGCAGTACTTC
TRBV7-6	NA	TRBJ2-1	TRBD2	CASSLSLAGGVSYNEQFF	TGTGCCAGCAGCTTATCCCTAGCGGGAGGGGTCTCCTACAATGAGCAGTTCTTC
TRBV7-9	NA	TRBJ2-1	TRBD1	CASSSTGDEQFF	TGTGCCAGCAGCTCGACAGGGGATGAGCAGTTCTTC
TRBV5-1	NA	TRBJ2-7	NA	CASNAGANEQYF	TGCGCCAGCAACGCAGGGGCGAACGAGCAGTACTTC
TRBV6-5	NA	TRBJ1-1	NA	CASLARTQNTEAFF	TGTGCCAGCTTGGCCAGGACACAGAACACTGAAGCTTTCTTT
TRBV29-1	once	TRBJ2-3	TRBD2	CSVEISGTRSSDTQYF	TGCAGCGTTGAAATCTCCGGGACTAGATCCTCAGATACGCAGTATTTT
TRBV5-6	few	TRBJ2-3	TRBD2	CASSRGTSDEGTDTQYF	TGTGCCAGCAGCAGGGGGACTAGCGATGAAGGCACAGATACGCAGTATTTT
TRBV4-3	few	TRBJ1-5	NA	CASSQDRDSYQPQHF	TGCGCCAGCAGCCAAGATCGAGACTCATATCAGCCCCAGCATTTT
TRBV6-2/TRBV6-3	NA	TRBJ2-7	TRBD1	CASSPNPWTGTYEQYF	TGTGCCAGCAGTCCCAACCCTTGGACAGGGACCTACGAGCAGTACTTC
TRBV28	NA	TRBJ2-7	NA	CASSRDSKQYF	TGTGCCAGCAGTCGGGACTCTAAGCAGTACTTC
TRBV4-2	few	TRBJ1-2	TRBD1	CASSQDRTGGPLYGYTF	TGTGCCAGCAGCCAAGATCGGACAGGGGGCCCCCTCTATGGCTACACCTTC
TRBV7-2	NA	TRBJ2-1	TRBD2	CASSPKVLAAYNEQFF	TGTGCCAGCAGCCCAAAGGTACTAGCGGCTTACAATGAGCAGTTCTTC
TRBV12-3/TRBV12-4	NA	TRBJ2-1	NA	CASSPQRLEQFF	TGTGCCAGCAGTCCCCAGAGGTTAGAGCAGTTCTTC
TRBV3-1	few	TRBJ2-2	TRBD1	CASTRGGPTGELFF	TGTGCCAGCACCCGAGGGGGCCCCACCGGGGAGCTGTTTTTT
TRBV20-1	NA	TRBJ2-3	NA	CSSNRDPPDTQYF	TGCAGTTCAAACAGGGACCCCCCGGATACGCAGTATTTT
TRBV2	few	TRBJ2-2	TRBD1	CAGTGTGGFGELFF	TGTGCCGGCACCGGGACAGGGGGCTTCGGGGAGCTGTTTTTT
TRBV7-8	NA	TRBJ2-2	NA	CASSLARSVYFNTGELFF	TGTGCCAGCAGCTTAGCGCGATCCGTGTATTTTAACACCGGGGAGCTGTTTTTT
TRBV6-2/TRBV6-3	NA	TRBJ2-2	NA	CASSFGPRTGELFF	TGTGCCAGCAGTTTCGGACCGAGGACGGGGGAGCTGTTTTTT
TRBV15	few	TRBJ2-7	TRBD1	CATSTNRGSYEQYF	TGTGCCACCAGCACCAACAGGGGGTCCTACGAGCAGTACTTC
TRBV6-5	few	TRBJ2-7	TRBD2	CASSYSKASGYEQYF	TGTGCCAGCAGTTACTCGAAGGCTAGCGGCTACGAGCAGTACTTC
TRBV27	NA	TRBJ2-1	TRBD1	CASSYASTGQRSNEQFF	TGTGCCAGCAGTTACGCCTCCACGGGACAGAGGAGCAATGAGCAGTTCTTC
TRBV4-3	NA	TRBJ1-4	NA	CASSLHSRQDEKLFF	TGCGCCAGCAGCCTTCATAGTCGACAGGATGAAAAACTGTTTTTT
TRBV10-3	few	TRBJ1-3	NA	CAISHDSQFGNTIYF	TGTGCCATCAGTCACGACTCCCAATTTGGAAACACCATATATTTT
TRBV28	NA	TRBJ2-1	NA	CASSLTGGTRYNEQFF	TGTGCCAGCAGCCTCACCGGAGGTACTAGGTACAATGAGCAGTTCTTC